Given below is one T cell receptor (beta chain) in context. Its specificity is unknown. With molecular barcodes, quantitative 5'-RACE was used to make the TCR beta libraries. TCRdb recomputed calls from the 5' RACE reads with MiXCR, one row per CDR3 protein. Of about 150,000 distinct CDR3 sequences detected, 7% to 8% appear once; the ten largest clones hold roughly 12%. The V segment lost 5 bases and the J segment 4 bases; nucleotides outside the gene matches: 10. There are 16 residues in the CDR3. Per the germline V gene, CDR1 is SGHTA and CDR2 is FQGNSA. This entry belongs to a study of CD8 T cells in ankylosing spondylitis. Regarding the study as a whole: For ankylosing spondylitis blood, a TCR beta motif of several highly homologous variants appeared characteristic. Previous work reported some of these motif variants in the synovial fluid and blood of reactive arthritis. Reportedly, disease-linked clones are significantly enriched in ankylosing spondylitis patients' matched synovial fluid.

The receptor comes from a female donor with ankylosing spondylitis or in good health (not recorded which). Sequencing used blood, either unsorted or a sorted T cell fraction (not recorded which). The chain links TRBV7-2 to TRBJ2-1; TRBD2 matches 8 bases. The CDR3: CASSLLRTSLYNEQFF. CDR3 nucleotide sequence: TGTGCCAGCAGCCTGTTACGGACTAGCCTATACAATGAGCAGTTCTTC.